Each of the 31 T cell receptor beta chains below was sequenced from the same sample in a study of CD8+CD57+ T cells in acquired aplastic anemia listed by TCRdb under 2018. Sequencing used an Illumina HiSeq 2000. TCR beta VDJ combination and CDR3 sequence profiling used genomic DNA as the template. TCRdb reprocessing: public reads trimmed at Q25 with fastp, clones called with MiXCR, in-frame beta chains kept. Here each entry gathers all rows of one CDR3 protein and keeps the most common genes and DNA. The sample yields 250,000 to 300,000 distinct CDR3 sequences; around three fifths were counted once. Under 8.5% of the sample lies in the top ten. Sequencing was done on a sample of sorted CD4+, CD8+, or CD8+CD57+ T cells (not recorded which) from PBMCs. These receptors all stem from a human donor with severe aplastic anemia or a healthy control (not recorded which).

The rearrangement joins TRBV12-5 to TRBJ1-1, with D unresolved. The CDR3 has 12 residues. The germline V gene has CDR1 LGHNT and CDR2 FRNRAP. Trimming took 2 bases from V and 4 from J, leaving 5 bases between them. The CDR3 nucleotides read TGTGCTAGTGGTTTGCTGGTCACTGAAGCTTTCTTT. It encodes CASGLLVTEAFF.

The rearrangement joins TRBV19 to TRBJ1-2, with 8 positions matching TRBD1. V gave up 6 bases and J gave up 6 bases; unmatched junction bases: 6. The CDR3 totals 13 residues. The germline V gene encodes CDR1 LNHDA and CDR2 SQIVND (reference sequence). As DNA, the CDR3 is TGTGCCAGTAGGTCGACAGGGGTGGATGGCTACACCTTC. It specifies CASRSTGVDGYTF.

This clonotype was seen ten or more times. The V gene is TRBV7-9, the J gene TRBJ1-2; 9 bases are shared with TRBD1. Germline trimming cut 4 bases from V and 0 bases from J; bases unmatched to any gene: 3. The CDR3 sequence is 15 residues long. Germline CDR1 SEHNR, CDR2 FQNEAQ (reference sequence). The CDR3 nucleotides read TGTGCCAGCAGCTCACAGGGGGCGTCTAACTATGGCTACACCTTC. Protein sequence: CASSSQGASNYGYTF.

A note on this clonotype: This likely comes from a read error, as the CDR3 has no conserved phenylalanine or tryptophan at its end. The chain combines TRBV7-2 with TRBJ1-6; TRBD1 aligns across 7 bases. This CDR3 is 14 amino acids long. V dropped 6 bases and J dropped 11; count of bases not matched to a gene: 10. Germline CDR1 is SGHTA and CDR2 is FQGNSA. CDR3 protein: CASSPLTGFAPLHL. For the CDR3, the DNA is TGTGCCAGCAGTCCCTTGACAGGGTTCGCACCCCTCCACCTT.

This clonotype was recorded a few times. The rearrangement uses TRBV15 and TRBJ1-2, with TRBD1 as a possible D gene (5 bases). Germline values: CDR1 LNHNV, CDR2 YYDKDF (reference sequence). Deletions cut 1 base from V and 1 base from J, with 13 bases between. The CDR3 totals 16 residues. In nucleotides, the CDR3 is TGTGCCACCAGCAGAGCGGGGGTGAGGGATAACTATGGCTACACCTTC. The encoded protein is CATSRAGVRDNYGYTF.

This clonotype has only one observation. This chain connects TRBV20-1 to TRBJ2-5, with 8 bases that match TRBD1. Germline V gene data show CDR1 as DFQATT and CDR2 as SNEGSKA (reference sequence). The CDR3 extends over 12 amino acids. Trimming took 5 bases from V and 8 from J; bases not matched to a gene: 7. In nucleotides, the CDR3 is TGCAGTGCTGTAACAGGGGGAACCACCCAGTACTTC. This encodes CSAVTGGTTQYF.

The chain carries TRBV5-1 and TRBJ2-3; no firm D call. The V end was cut by 4 bases, the J end by 1 base, with 13 bases between. The germline CDR1 and CDR2 sequences are SGHRS and YFSETQ. The CDR3 consists of 15 residues. CDR3 in amino acids: CASSITQQGTDTQYF. The DNA for the CDR3 is TGCGCCAGCAGCATCACCCAACAAGGCACAGATACGCAGTATTTT.

For this clonotype: At one end, the junction sequence differs from germline, possibly due to a read error. This chain connects TRBV25-1 to TRBJ1-1; 7 bases fit TRBD1. Germline V gene sequence: CDR1 MGHDK, CDR2 SYGVNS. The CDR3 is 13 amino acids. The CDR3 here is CASSGAGTVIYLF. The DNA for the CDR3 is TGTGCCAGCAGTGGGGCCGGGACAGTGATTTATCTCTTT.

The J gene is TRBJ1-1, the V gene TRBV15, with a weak D call TRBD1 (6 bases). Germline V gene sequence: CDR1 LNHNV, CDR2 YYDKDF (reference sequence). This CDR3 has 15 residues. V was pared by 0 bases and J by 3 bases, with 11 bases between. CDR3 in DNA: TGTGCCACCAGCAGAGAGGAGAGGGGGGACACTGAAGCTTTCTTT. Protein: CATSREERGDTEAFF.

V and J are TRBV15 and TRBJ1-1; D is ambiguous. This CDR3 comprises 13 residues. The V gene's germline CDR1 is LNHNV and CDR2 YYDKDF (reference sequence). V was cut by 6 bases and J by 9 bases, with 17 bases left in between. The chain's CDR3 is CATRTLGANKAFF. Here the CDR3 DNA reads TGTGCCACCAGAACACTGGGAGCCAATAAAGCTTTCTTT. Complete variable domain (other parts from reference TRBV15 and TRBJ1-1): DAMVIQNPRYQVTQFGKPVTLSCSQTLNHNVMYWYQQKSSQAPKLLFHYYDKDFNNEADTPDNFQSRRPNTSFCFLDIRSPGLGDTAMYLCATRTLGANKAFFGQGTRLTVV.

The CDR3 spells CSAYGGRVRAFF. As DNA, the CDR3 is TGCAGTGCTTATGGTGGGAGGGTAAGAGCTTTCTTT. The V gene is TRBV20-1, the J gene TRBJ1-1, with unresolved D. Looked up from germline, CDR1 is DFQATT and CDR2 is SNEGSKA (reference sequence). V lost 5 bases to trimming and J lost 10 bases, with 17 bases between them. This CDR3 contains 12 residues.

With respect to this clonotype: At one of its ends the junction is not consistent with the germline gene, which may arise from a read error. This chain links TRBV12-3 or TRBV12-4 with TRBJ2-1, with TRBD2 matching over 7 bases. The CDR3 is 13 amino acids. CDR3 sequence (DNA): TGTGCCAGCAGCCTAGCGGACTACAATCAGCAGTTCTTC. Protein sequence: CASSLADYNQQFF.

This clonotype has at least ten counts. V is TRBV6-1 and J is TRBJ2-1, with a weak D call TRBD1 (5 bases). Trimming removed 3 bases from V and 4 bases from J, with 10 bases in between. The length of the CDR3 is 14 residues. Germline CDR1 and CDR2: MNHNS and SASEGT. CDR3 amino acids: CASSDQGLYNEQFF. The CDR3 DNA is TGTGCCAGCAGTGACCAGGGATTATACAATGAGCAGTTCTTC.

This sequence joins TRBV25-1 and TRBJ2-3; 8 nucleotides match TRBD2. This CDR3 region has 14 residues. V shed 3 bases and J 5 bases; nucleotides not matched to a gene: 4. Germline values: CDR1 MGHDK, CDR2 SYGVNS. The CDR3 sequence is CASSESGSGDTQYF. The CDR3 coding sequence is TGTGCCAGCAGTGAGAGCGGGAGCGGAGATACGCAGTATTTT.

Ten or more counts support this clonotype. The chain combines TRBV6-6 with TRBJ1-6; tentatively, D is TRBD1 (6 bases). CDR1 is MNHNY and CDR2 is SVGAGI in the germline V gene (reference sequence). Between the trimmed V and J ends, which lost 3 bases and 9 bases, there was a span of 12 bases. The CDR3 totals 14 residues. CDR3 residues: CASSYRGARSPLHF. The CDR3 DNA is TGTGCCAGCAGTTATAGGGGGGCACGTTCACCCCTCCACTTT.

CDR3 loop: CASSSELAGVTGELFF. The CDR3 DNA reads as TGTGCCAGCAGCTCAGAACTAGCGGGAGTCACCGGGGAGCTGTTTTTT. The V and J genes are TRBV9 and TRBJ2-2, with TRBD2 matching over 11 bases. Germline assignment: CDR1 SGDLS and CDR2 YYNGEE. V lost 4 bases to trimming and J lost 4 bases; unmatched junction nucleotides: 6. There are 16 residues in the CDR3.

The chain recombines TRBV19 with TRBJ1-6, with a tentative D call TRBD1 (5 bases). The CDR3 runs to 19 residues. CDR1 and CDR2 from the germline V gene are LNHDA and SQIVND (reference sequence). V lost 7 bases, J lost 7 bases, and 29 bases lay in between. The CDR3 sequence: CASNDGVGLVRGGNSPLHF. CDR3 sequence (DNA): TGTGCCAGTAACGATGGGGTCGGGCTAGTGAGGGGAGGAAATTCACCCCTCCACTTT.

This clonotype has more than one count but fewer than ten. The chain has TRBV11-2 and TRBJ2-5; 12 positions match TRBD2. There are 14 residues in the CDR3. Germline CDR1 reads SGHAT; CDR2 reads FQNNGV. V was pared by 7 bases and J by 1 base, with 1 base of the junction left unmatched. CDR3 amino acids: CASKGLAGQETQYF. CDR3 DNA: TGTGCCAGCAAGGGACTAGCGGGCCAAGAGACCCAGTACTTC.

This clonotype was seen more than once but under ten times. The V and J genes are TRBV19 and TRBJ1-2; 8 bases align to TRBD1. The length of the CDR3 is 15 residues. V lost 7 bases, J lost 3 bases, and 10 bases stayed unmatched. Germline V gene sequence: CDR1 LNHDA, CDR2 SQIVND (reference sequence). CDR3 in amino acids: CASKDPGGSHYGYTF. Written as DNA, the CDR3 is TGTGCCAGTAAAGATCCAGGGGGCAGCCACTATGGCTACACCTTC.

The chain recombines TRBV19 with TRBJ1-5; the D is unclear. Trimming took off 2 bases at V and 3 bases at J, with 5 bases between the two ends. CDR1 is LNHDA, CDR2 SQIVND, per germline (reference sequence). This CDR3 is built from 13 residues. The CDR3 protein is CASSIQINQPQHF. The CDR3 DNA is TGTGCCAGTAGTATACAAATCAATCAGCCCCAGCATTTT.

The sample holds a few counts of this clonotype. The chain combines TRBV25-1 with TRBJ2-5, with 10 bases fitting TRBD1. Unmatched junction bases numbered 13, after V lost 3 bases and J lost 6 bases. The CDR3 is made up of 17 amino acids. Germline loops: CDR1 MGHDK, CDR2 SYGVNS. The CDR3 nucleotides read TGTGCCAGCAGTGATGCCCTTCCGGGACAGGGGTGGAAGACCCAGTACTTC. It translates to CASSDALPGQGWKTQYF. Together with reference TRBV25-1 and TRBJ2-5, the CDR3 gives the full variable domain: EADIYQTPRYLVIGTGKKITLECSQTMGHDKMYWYQQDPGMELHLIHYSYGVNSTEKGDLSSESTVSRIRTEHFPLTLESARPSHTSQYLCASSDALPGQGWKTQYFGPGTRLLVL.

The chain couples TRBV3-1 to TRBJ1-1; TRBD1 might be the D (5 bases). The V gene lost 2 bases and the J gene lost 3 bases, with 10 bases spanning the gap. The CDR3 covers 14 residues. CDR1 and CDR2 (germline): LGHDT, YNNKEL (reference sequence). The DNA for the CDR3 is TGTGCCAGCAGCCAATTTGGGGGGGACACTGAAGCTTTCTTT. Amino acids: CASSQFGGDTEAFF.

The J gene is TRBJ1-1, the V gene TRBV20-1; 7 nucleotides line up with TRBD1. Germline CDR1 and CDR2: DFQATT and SNEGSKA (reference sequence). The V gene end was trimmed by 3 bases and the J gene end by 5 bases; junction bases not matched to a gene: 6. This CDR3 comprises 13 residues. This CDR3 reads CSASYRGETEAFF. CDR3 bases: TGCAGTGCTAGTTACAGGGGAGAAACTGAAGCTTTCTTT.

This clonotype was counted once. The chain is built from TRBV7-9 and TRBJ1-4; D possibly corresponds to TRBD1 (5 bases). Germline V gene data show CDR1 as SEHNR and CDR2 as FQNEAQ (reference sequence). Trimming pared 2 bases from V and 7 bases from J, leaving 11 bases between. The CDR3 totals 14 residues. The CDR3 DNA sequence: TGTGCCAGCAGCTTATGGGGACTTGGTGAAAAACTGTTTTTT. This encodes CASSLWGLGEKLFF.

This clonotype has just a few counts. The chain carries TRBV25-1 and TRBJ1-1, with D possibly TRBD1 on 5 matching bases. Germline CDR1 and CDR2: MGHDK and SYGVNS. Deletions cut 5 bases from V and 5 bases from J, with 12 bases between. The CDR3 totals 13 residues. The CDR3 coding sequence is TGTGCCAGCAGTCTTGGGGAGGGGACTGAAGCTTTCTTT. This codes for CASSLGEGTEAFF.

This clonotype has just one count. V usage is TRBV7-9 and J usage is TRBJ2-7; TRBD1 matches at 9 bases. This CDR3 spans 15 amino acids. V was pared by 0 bases and J by 4 bases, with 4 bases of the junction left unmatched. Germline CDR1 and CDR2: SEHNR and FQNEAQ (reference sequence). For the CDR3, the DNA is TGTGCCAGCAGCTTAGCCGGGACAGGGTGGTACGAGCAGTACTTC. It yields the protein CASSLAGTGWYEQYF. Full variable domain (missing parts from reference TRBV7-9 and TRBJ2-7): DTGVSQNPRHKITKRGQNVTFRCDPISEHNRLYWYRQTLGQGPEFLTYFQNEAQLEKSRLLSDRFSAERPKGSFSTLEIQRTEQGDSAMYLCASSLAGTGWYEQYFGPGTRLTVT.

This chain uses TRBV5-1 with TRBJ2-1; D is possibly TRBD2 (6 bases). Germline CDR1 SGHRS, CDR2 YFSETQ. V was cut by 2 bases and J by 0 bases, with 12 bases left in between. The CDR3 loop spans 16 amino acids. CDR3 in amino acids: CASSLSGDSSYNEQFF. CDR3 bases: TGCGCCAGCAGCTTATCGGGAGATAGCTCCTACAATGAGCAGTTCTTC. The variable domain in full, with the rest retrieved from reference TRBV5-1 and TRBJ2-1, is KAGVTQTPRYLIKTRGQQVTLSCSPISGHRSVSWYQQTPGQGLQFLFEYFSETQRNKGNFPGRFSGRQFSNSRSEMNVSTLELGDSALYLCASSLSGDSSYNEQFFGPGTRLTVL.

This clonotype was seen many times. The CDR3 reads CASSFHSLEEKLFF. In DNA form, the CDR3 reads TGTGCCAGCAGTTTTCACTCCCTCGAGGAAAAACTGTTTTTT. The chain joins TRBV12-3 or TRBV12-4 to TRBJ1-4, with D uncertain. Trimming pared 3 bases from V and 8 bases from J, leaving 13 bases between. The CDR3 extends over 14 amino acids.

In the case of this clonotype: A much larger clone lies one base from this, so it may be a read error. The J gene is TRBJ2-7, the V gene TRBV6-5; 9 bases are shared with TRBD1. V gave up 2 bases and J gave up 9 bases; unmatched junction bases: 11. The CDR3 covers 15 residues. Germline lookup yields CDR1 MNHEY and CDR2 SVGAGI. The CDR3 coding sequence is TGTGCCAGCAGTTACGGCCCGGGACAGGGCAACGGGCAGTACTTC. Its protein product is CASSYGPGQGNGQYF.

The J gene is TRBJ2-3, the V gene TRBV2, with 11 bases that match TRBD1. This CDR3 has 14 amino acids. V was clipped by 6 bases and J by 5 bases; unmatched bases: 4. Per the germline V gene, CDR1 is SNHLY and CDR2 is FYNNEI. The CDR3 region is CASSLGTGGDTQYF. CDR3 nucleotide sequence: TGTGCCAGCAGCCTCGGGACAGGGGGAGATACGCAGTATTTT.

Comments on this clonotype: A much more abundant neighbour one base away suggests this may be a read error. The gene calls are TRBV12-3 or TRBV12-4 and TRBJ2-1; D is undetermined. There are 15 residues in the CDR3. This CDR3 is CATSEAYLRANEQFF. The CDR3 DNA follows: TGTGCCACCAGTGAAGCATACCTCCGGGCAAATGAGCAGTTCTTC.